This T cell receptor (beta chain) stems from a study of blood T cell repertoires in COVID-19. Study at large: Collection of acute and convalescent COVID-19 samples took place in the United States, Italy and Spain. T cells, B-cell-depleted T cells, or PBMCs supplied cDNA or gDNA.

Original data processing: By means of reference gene primer amplification, nucleated cell counts were estimated. The repertoire was sequenced with immunoSEQ multiplex PCR; TCRdb's copy has only in-frame clones and lacks some. That table furnishes V, J and clone size, whereas the DNA furnished D and trimming. The data hold 150,000 to 200,000 clones, with 75% to 80% observed a single time. The germline V gene encodes CDR1 SGHDT and CDR2 YYEEEE. The CDR3 is 15 amino acids. Trimming took off 5 bases at V and 6 bases at J, with 17 bases between the two ends. Material: peripheral blood. The TCR sequence derives from a woman between 70 and 85 years old with acute or convalescent COVID-19. The V gene is TRBV5-6, the J gene TRBJ1-4; D is unclear. The chain's CDR3 is CASRPSNRNYEKLFF. CDR3 bases: TGTGCCAGCAGGCCCTCTAACAGAAATTATGAAAAACTGTTTTTT.